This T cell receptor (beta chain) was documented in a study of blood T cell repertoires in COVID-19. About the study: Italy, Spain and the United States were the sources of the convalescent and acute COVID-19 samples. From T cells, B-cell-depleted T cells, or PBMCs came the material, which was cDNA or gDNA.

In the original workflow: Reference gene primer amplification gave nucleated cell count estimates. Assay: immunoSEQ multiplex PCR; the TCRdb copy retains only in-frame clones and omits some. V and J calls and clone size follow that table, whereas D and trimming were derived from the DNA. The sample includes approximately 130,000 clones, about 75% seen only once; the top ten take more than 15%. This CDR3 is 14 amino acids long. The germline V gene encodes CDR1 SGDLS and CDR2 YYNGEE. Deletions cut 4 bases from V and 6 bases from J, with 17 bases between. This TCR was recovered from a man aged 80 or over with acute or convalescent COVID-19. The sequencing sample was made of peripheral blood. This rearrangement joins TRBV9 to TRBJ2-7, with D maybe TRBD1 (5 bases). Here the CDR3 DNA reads TGTGCCAGCAGCCGCGGTCAGGGATCTGTCGAGCAGTACTTC. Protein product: CASSRGQGSVEQYF.